The clone carrying this TCR beta chain was recorded many times. The antigen is undetermined. Amplified regions were TCR beta CDR3 sequences from RNA transcripts. Using the HTBI primer set, a first-round RT-PCR was run on the TCR CDR3. One entry per CDR3 protein, called by TCRdb with MiXCR from the multiplex PCR reads. The sample lists more than 500,000 distinct CDR3 sequences; roughly 15% were seen once. This sample is drawn from a study of T cells in Graves' hyperthyroidism and ophthalmopathy. Study-wide points: Most clonotypes expanded in thyroid above 0.001 were likewise present in blood.

The sequence derives from a woman in her forties with Graves' ophthalmopathy. The sequenced sample was blood.

The CDR3: CASSFMLNTEAFF. Written as DNA, the CDR3 is TGTGCCAGCAGTTTTATGCTGAACACTGAAGCTTTCTTT. The chain is built from TRBV28 and TRBJ1-1; D is unclear. Looked up from germline, CDR1 is MDHEN and CDR2 is SYDVKM. The ends were cut back, 3 bases at V and 0 bases at J, with 5 bases in the middle. The CDR3 spans 13 residues.